This passage covers 15 T cell receptor beta chains from one sample sequenced in a study of blood T cell repertoires in COVID-19. TCRdb's copy holds only in-frame clones and misses some; the assay was immunoSEQ multiplex PCR. The table has some 340,000 clones, 90% seen once. Sequenced input: PBMCs or T cells enriched from blood (not recorded which). These receptors were collected from a woman in her thirties who had been exposed to COVID-19.

This chain uses TRBV18 with TRBJ2-3, with 8 bases lining up with TRBD2. Germline CDR1 KGHSH, CDR2 LQKENI. V was clipped by 3 bases and J by 5 bases; unmatched bases: 10. The CDR3 is 16 amino acids. CDR3 in amino acids: CASSPVGSGGGDTQYF. The CDR3 DNA sequence: TGTGCCAGCTCACCCGTAGGGAGCGGGGGAGGAGATACGCAGTATTTT.

The gene calls are TRBV10-3 and TRBJ1-5; weak D call: TRBD1 (6 bases). The germline V gene encodes CDR1 ENHRY and CDR2 SYGVKD. CDR3 length: 15 amino acids. The V and J ends lost 6 bases and 0 bases respectively, with 12 bases between them. The CDR3 sequence: CAIRDSLYSNQPQHF. CDR3 DNA: TGTGCCATCAGGGACAGCCTTTATAGCAATCAGCCCCAGCATTTT.

This clone has just one count. The chain combines TRBV19 with TRBJ1-2; 8 bases are shared with TRBD1. The CDR3 runs 13 residues. From germline, CDR1 is LNHDA and CDR2 SQIVND (reference sequence). V shed 9 bases, J shed 0 bases, and the junction held 3 bases outside the gene matches. The CDR3 here is CASRTGTNYGYTF. In DNA, the CDR3 is TGTGCCAGCCGGACAGGGACTAACTATGGCTACACCTTC.

The V and J genes are TRBV5-1 and TRBJ2-3; 7 bases agree with TRBD2. The CDR3 covers 13 residues. The germline gives CDR1 SGHRS, CDR2 YFSETQ. V was clipped by 5 bases and J by 1 base; unmatched bases: 1. This CDR3 reads CASSGGGTDTQYF. The CDR3 DNA reads as TGCGCCAGCAGTGGGGGGGGCACAGATACGCAGTATTTT.

The CDR3 spells CASGEGQGDGYTF. For the CDR3, the DNA is TGCGCCAGCGGAGAGGGACAGGGTGATGGCTACACCTTC. This rearrangement joins TRBV5-1 to TRBJ1-2, with 9 bases identical to TRBD1. CDR1 is SGHRS, CDR2 YFSETQ, per germline. The CDR3 loop spans 13 amino acids. With V trimmed by 7 bases and J by 6 bases, 7 bases remained unmatched.

The V call is TRBV4-1, the J call TRBJ1-1; TRBD1 aligns across 12 bases. V trimming: 4 bases; J trimming: 10 bases; junction bases outside the gene matches: 7. Germline assignment: CDR1 MGHRA and CDR2 YSYEKL. The CDR3 spans 14 residues. The CDR3 DNA follows: TGCGCCAGCAGCCCGTTTGGGACAGGGGGCCCAGCTTTCTTT. Its protein product is CASSPFGTGGPAFF.

This rearrangement joins TRBV12-3 or TRBV12-4 to TRBJ1-6, with a possible D match to TRBD1 (5 bases). The CDR3 runs to 13 residues. Between the trimmed V and J ends, which lost 4 bases and 7 bases, there was a span of 8 bases. The CDR3 spells CASSSAGNSPLHF. The CDR3 region has the DNA TGTGCCAGCAGTTCCGCAGGGAATTCACCCCTCCACTTT.

The chain recombines TRBV7-8 with TRBJ1-6, with a possible D match to TRBD1 (6 bases). The CDR3 runs 15 residues. Germline V gene sequence: CDR1 SGHVS, CDR2 FQNEAQ. Trimming removed 6 bases from V and 9 bases from J, with 18 bases in between. Written as DNA, the CDR3 is TGTGCCAGCAGGGCCGGGACATGGGGTAGTTCACCCCTCCACTTT. It specifies CASRAGTWGSSPLHF.

This chain connects TRBV5-1 to TRBJ2-1; D gene ambiguous. The V gene lost 5 bases and the J gene lost 4 bases, with 10 bases spanning the gap. CDR3 size: 13 residues. The germline V gene has CDR1 SGHRS and CDR2 YFSETQ. In DNA form, the CDR3 reads TGCGCCAGCAGGAATACGGAGTACAATGAGCAGTTCTTC. Protein: CASRNTEYNEQFF.

The chain couples TRBV7-9 to TRBJ1-4; D unclear. V lost 5 bases, J lost 7 bases, and 8 bases lay in between. Germline CDR1 reads SEHNR; CDR2 reads FQNEAQ (reference sequence). This CDR3 spans 12 amino acids. The CDR3 DNA reads TGTGCCAGCAGCCCGCACAGTGAAAAACTGTTTTTT. It specifies CASSPHSEKLFF. The whole variable domain, filled in from reference TRBV7-9 and TRBJ1-4, reads DTGVSQNPRHKITKRGQNVTFRCDPISEHNRLYWYRQTLGQGPEFLTYFQNEAQLEKSRLLSDRFSAERPKGSFSTLEIQRTEQGDSAMYLCASSPHSEKLFFGSGTQLSVL.

The chain couples TRBV3-1 (or the pseudogene TRBV3-2) to TRBJ1-3, with D tentatively TRBD1 (5 bases). Germline V gene lookup returns CDR1 LGHDT and CDR2 YNNKEL (reference sequence). Trimming took off 4 bases at V and 0 bases at J, with 10 bases between the two ends. There are 15 residues in the CDR3. CDR3 DNA: TGTGCCAGCAGCCCCCCCGGGGGCTCTGGAAACACCATATATTTT. It is translated as CASSPPGGSGNTIYF.

The DNA for the CDR3 is TGTGCCAGCACCCATAGGACAGGGGGACCCGGGGAGCTGTTTTTT. Its protein product is CASTHRTGGPGELFF. The chain is built from TRBV2 and TRBJ2-2; 10 nucleotides align to TRBD1. Germline V gene data show CDR1 as SNHLY and CDR2 as FYNNEI. This CDR3 spans 15 amino acids. The junction had 8 bases not matched to a gene; V was cut back by 7 bases and J by 6 bases.

The CDR3 reads CASRHRGITEAFF. The CDR3 coding sequence is TGTGCCAGTAGACACAGGGGTATCACTGAAGCTTTCTTT. J is TRBJ1-1 and V is TRBV19; 7 bases are shared with TRBD1. This CDR3 has 13 residues. Germline CDR1 LNHDA, CDR2 SQIVND (reference sequence). The junction had 5 bases not matched to a gene; V was cut back by 6 bases and J by 4 bases. The full variable domain, in which reference TRBV19 and TRBJ1-1 provide the parts outside the CDR3, is DGGITQSPKYLFRKEGQNVTLSCEQNLNHDAMYWYRQDPGQGLRLIYYSQIVNDFQKGDIAEGYSVSREKKESFPLTVTSAQKNPTAFYLCASRHRGITEAFFGQGTRLTVV.

The V gene is TRBV6-5, the J gene TRBJ1-4; TRBD1 matches at 10 bases. The V and J ends lost 8 bases and 8 bases, in that order; junction bases with no gene match: 11. Looked up from germline, CDR1 is MNHEY and CDR2 is SVGAGI. The CDR3 spans 15 residues. As DNA, the CDR3 is TGTGCCAGCGACAGGGGGCGGGAGAACGCCGAAAAACTGTTTTTT. Amino acid sequence: CASDRGRENAEKLFF.

The rearrangement links TRBV7-2 to TRBJ2-7; tentatively, D is TRBD2 (7 bases). Trimming left V 5 bases short and J 4 bases short, with 15 bases between. The CDR3 extends over 14 amino acids. Germline loops: CDR1 SGHTA, CDR2 FQGNSA. CDR3: CASSQGRGFYEQYF. The CDR3 coding sequence is TGTGCCAGCAGCCAGGGGAGGGGGTTTTACGAGCAGTACTTC.